These 13 T cell receptor beta chains originate from one sample sequenced in a study of T cells after yellow fever vaccination. TCRdb re-analysed the 5' RACE reads in MiXCR, keeping a single row per CDR3 protein. This table has 350,000 to 550,000 distinct CDR3 sequences, roughly a sixth appearing once. The sequenced sample was PBMCs, obtained before the yellow fever booster vaccination. These receptors were collected from a man between 18 and 29 years old who received the YFV17D yellow fever vaccine.

The V call is TRBV2, the J call TRBJ2-7; a weak D match, TRBD2 (5 bases). The CDR3 extends over 14 amino acids. Germline V gene data show CDR1 as SNHLY and CDR2 as FYNNEI. V was clipped by 3 bases and J by 2 bases, with 11 bases between them. CDR3 region: CASSDPRVTYEQYF. The CDR3 DNA is TGTGCCAGCAGTGATCCGCGGGTAACCTACGAGCAGTACTTC.

This clonotype was detected a few times. The rearrangement links TRBV20-1 to TRBJ2-5; 9 nucleotides line up with TRBD1. The CDR3 spans 16 residues. The J segment lost 8 bases and the V segment lost 0 bases, leaving 13 bases of the junction unmatched. In germline, CDR1 is DFQATT, CDR2 SNEGSKA (reference sequence). The CDR3 sequence: CSARDRETGGPETQYF. The CDR3 DNA is TGCAGTGCTAGAGATCGGGAGACAGGGGGACCCGAAACCCAGTACTTC.

Only a few counts were recorded for this clonotype. The V and J genes are TRBV12-3 or TRBV12-4 and TRBJ2-7, with 8 bases identical to TRBD2. The CDR3 is made up of 15 amino acids. Trimming at V came to 6 bases and at J to 2 bases, leaving 9 bases not matched to a gene. The CDR3 sequence is CASRPRGGGTYEQYF. The CDR3 DNA follows: TGTGCCAGCAGACCCCGGGGGGGGGGAACCTACGAGCAGTACTTC.

Concerning this clonotype itself: This may arise from a read error, as a much more abundant clone is one base away. V usage is TRBV4-1 and J usage is TRBJ2-7, with TRBD1 as a possible D gene (5 bases). The germline V gene has CDR1 MGHRA and CDR2 YSYEKL. The CDR3 consists of 15 residues. Trimming shortened V by 4 bases and J by 0 bases, and 13 bases separated the two germline ends. CDR3 nucleotides: TGCGCCAGCAGCCTCAGGGTGGAAAGCTCCTACGAGCAGTACTTC. It codes for CASSLRVESSYEQYF.

The chain combines TRBV18 with TRBJ2-5; a weak D match, TRBD2 (5 bases). Trimming left V 5 bases short and J 3 bases short, with 10 bases between. Per the germline V gene, CDR1 is KGHSH and CDR2 is LQKENI. The CDR3 runs to 13 residues. In DNA, the CDR3 is TGTGCCAGCTCAGCCCTGCGGGAAGAGACCCAGTACTTC. It specifies CASSALREETQYF. Based on the CDR3 plus reference TRBV18 and TRBJ2-5, the full variable domain is NAGVMQNPRHLVRRRGQEARLRCSPMKGHSHVYWYRQLPEEGLKFMVYLQKENIIDESGMPKERFSAEFPKEGPSILRIQQVVRGDSAAYFCASSALREETQYFGPGTRLLVL.

The chain links TRBV11-2 to TRBJ2-1, with unresolved D. Germline CDR1 SGHAT, CDR2 FQNNGV. The length of the CDR3 is 13 residues. V dropped 6 bases and J dropped 7 bases, with 13 bases sitting between them. Here the CDR3 reads CASSLSRENEQFF. In nucleotides, the CDR3 is TGTGCCAGCAGTCTATCCCGAGAGAATGAGCAGTTCTTC.

The sample holds many counts of this clonotype. V is TRBV9 and J is TRBJ2-3, with 9 bases fitting TRBD1. The V gene's germline CDR1 is SGDLS and CDR2 YYNGEE. CDR3 size: 16 residues. J was trimmed by 4 bases and V by 2 bases; bases with no gene match: 8. The CDR3 loop is CASSVRQGDNADTQYF. As DNA, the CDR3 is TGTGCCAGCAGCGTTCGACAGGGGGATAATGCAGATACGCAGTATTTT.

The V and J genes are TRBV6-2 or TRBV6-3 and TRBJ2-1; 11 bases line up with TRBD1. The CDR3 length is 16 residues. Looked up from germline, CDR1 is MNHEY and CDR2 is SVGEGT. Losses at the gene ends were 0 bases for V and 8 bases for J; bases not matched to a gene: 6. DNA for the CDR3: TGTGCCAGCAGTTACTCCCCGGACAGGGGGCCTCATGAGCAGTTCTTC. Translated: CASSYSPDRGPHEQFF.

This clonotype has a count of ten or more. This chain connects TRBV11-2 to TRBJ2-5; D may be TRBD2 (7 bases). The CDR3 spans 14 residues. Germline V gives CDR1 SGHAT, CDR2 FQNNGV. V shed 1 base and J shed 4 bases, with 10 bases lying between them. Written as DNA, the CDR3 is TGTGCCAGCAGCTTAGGGGGGGGCGGAGAGACCCAGTACTTC. This encodes CASSLGGGGETQYF.

V gene TRBV18 combines with J gene TRBJ2-1; no clear D gene. Germline V gene sequence: CDR1 KGHSH, CDR2 LQKENI. The CDR3 is 15 residues long. Deletions cut 3 bases from V and 2 bases from J, with 11 bases between. The CDR3 is CASSPMADAYNEQFF. DNA of the CDR3: TGTGCCAGCTCACCGATGGCGGATGCCTACAATGAGCAGTTCTTC.

The chain couples TRBV6-1 to TRBJ2-7; 9 bases are a match to TRBD2. This CDR3 spans 13 amino acids. Trimming cost V 5 bases and J 3 bases; bases outside gene matches: 2. Germline values: CDR1 MNHNS, CDR2 SASEGT. The DNA for the CDR3 is TGTGCCAGCAGTTCTAGCGGGGTCTACGAGCAGTACGTC. It yields the protein CASSSSGVYEQYV.

This clonotype was found a few times. The chain employs TRBV5-1 and TRBJ2-5; 14 positions agree with TRBD2. The V and J ends lost 6 bases and 4 bases, in that order; junction bases with no gene match: 5. The germline CDR1 and CDR2 sequences are SGHRS and YFSETQ. This CDR3 has 15 residues. CDR3 nucleotides: TGCGCCAGCAACCCGGGACTAGCGGGGGTAGAGACCCAGTACTTC. The encoded protein is CASNPGLAGVETQYF. The whole variable domain, filled in from reference TRBV5-1 and TRBJ2-5, reads KAGVTQTPRYLIKTRGQQVTLSCSPISGHRSVSWYQQTPGQGLQFLFEYFSETQRNKGNFPGRFSGRQFSNSRSEMNVSTLELGDSALYLCASNPGLAGVETQYFGPGTRLLVL.

This clonotype was counted between two and nine times. The chain links TRBV12-3 or TRBV12-4 to TRBJ2-1; unclear D gene. This CDR3 comprises 13 residues. V was clipped by 3 bases and J by 5 bases, with 8 bases between them. The CDR3 sequence: CASSFGVHNEQFF. DNA of the CDR3: TGTGCCAGCAGTTTTGGGGTGCACAATGAGCAGTTCTTC.